This TCR beta chain was sequenced in a study of T cells in Graves' hyperthyroidism and ophthalmopathy. Germline CDR1 reads SNHLY; CDR2 reads FYNNEI. This CDR3 is 16 amino acids long. TCR beta CDR3 sequences were amplified from RNA transcripts. With the HTBI primer set, the TCR CDR3 went through a first round of RT-PCR. TCRdb reanalysed the multiplex PCR reads using MiXCR and keeps one entry per CDR3 protein. The sample includes hundreds of thousands of distinct CDR3 sequences, approximately 15% of them seen just once. Exclusion followed for patients with uncontrolled infection, other autoimmune disease, pregnancy or lactation. Whole-study results and caveats: Most thyroid clonotypes expanded above 0.001 were also detected in blood.

A note on this clonotype: Its antigen remains unknown. An end of the junction does not agree with germline; a read error may underlie this.

The sequence was collected from a woman aged 35 to 49 with Graves' ophthalmopathy. Source material: blood. J is TRBJ2-3 and V is TRBV2, with 12 nucleotides matching TRBD2. DNA for the CDR3: TGCGCCAGCAGCTTGGGAGGACTAGCGGGGCGAGATACGCAGTATTTT. It translates to CASSLGGLAGRDTQYF.